This TCR beta chain appears in the sequencing data of a study of cytomegalovirus exposure and HLA in healthy donors. Study-level points and caveats: Cytomegalovirus-associated TCR beta chains were listed, numbering 150 to 200.

60 Vbeta and 13 Jbeta primers were used in PCR. Original analysis: A later analysis counted some 87 million unique TCR beta chains, about 10 million shared. The table came from immunoSEQ multiplex PCR; TCRdb's copy has only in-frame clones and leaves some out. V and J calls and clone size are as listed in that table; D and trimming were resolved from the DNA. Its clone listing holds tens of thousands of clones. As for this clone: Its antigen is currently unknown.

Sequenced: PBMCs. This sequence originates from a woman aged 40 to 50 in good health and CMV-seronegative.

CDR3 sequence: CASSLGTSRNEQFF. DNA for the CDR3: TGTGCCAGCAGCTTGGGGACTAGCCGCAATGAGCAGTTCTTC. This sequence joins TRBV5-6 and TRBJ2-1, with 8 positions matching TRBD2. J gave up 6 bases and V 0 bases, and 2 bases lay outside the gene matches. CDR1 SGHDT and CDR2 YYEEEE come from the germline V gene. This CDR3 contains 14 residues.